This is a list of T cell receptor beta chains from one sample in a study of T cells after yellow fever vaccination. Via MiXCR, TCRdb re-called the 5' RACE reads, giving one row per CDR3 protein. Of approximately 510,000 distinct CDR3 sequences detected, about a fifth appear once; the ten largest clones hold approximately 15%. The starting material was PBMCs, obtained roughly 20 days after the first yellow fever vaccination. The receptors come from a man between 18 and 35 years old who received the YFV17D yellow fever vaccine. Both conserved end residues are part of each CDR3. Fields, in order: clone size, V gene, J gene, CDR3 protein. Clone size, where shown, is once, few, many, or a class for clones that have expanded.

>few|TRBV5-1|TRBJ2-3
CASTNRTSSPDTQYF
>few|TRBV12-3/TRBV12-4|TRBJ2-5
CASNTGIQETQYF
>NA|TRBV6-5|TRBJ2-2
CASSSPDANTGELFF
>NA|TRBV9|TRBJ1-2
CASSLRDRGWDGYTF
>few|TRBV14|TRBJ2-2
CASSQGGRTYTGELFF
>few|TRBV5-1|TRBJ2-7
CASSEGTPPGEQYF
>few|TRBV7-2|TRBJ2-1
CASSRNYHEQFF
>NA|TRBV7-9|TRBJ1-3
CASSFTSPSGNTIYF
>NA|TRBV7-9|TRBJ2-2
CASSLRWRTGELFF
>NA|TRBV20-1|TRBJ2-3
CSARDDFFGEATDTQYF
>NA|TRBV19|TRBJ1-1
CASSRDSPEAFF
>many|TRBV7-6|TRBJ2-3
CASSLALPGASTDTQYF
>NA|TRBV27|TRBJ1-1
CASSLSVDTSEAFF
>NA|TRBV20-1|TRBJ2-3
CSATSGTGRADTQYF
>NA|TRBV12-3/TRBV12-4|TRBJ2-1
CASSSSSQGWQFF
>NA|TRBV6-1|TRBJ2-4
CASIGAKNIQYF
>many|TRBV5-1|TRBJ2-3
CASRETSGGTDTQYF
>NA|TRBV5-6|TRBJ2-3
CASTGSTDTQYF
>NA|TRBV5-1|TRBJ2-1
CASSPGGAQTYNEQFF
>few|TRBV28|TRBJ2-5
CASSSGQDQETQYF
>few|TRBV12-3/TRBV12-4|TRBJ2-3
CASSLGRVPDTQYF
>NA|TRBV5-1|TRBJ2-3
CASSLEGMGGTSTDTQYF